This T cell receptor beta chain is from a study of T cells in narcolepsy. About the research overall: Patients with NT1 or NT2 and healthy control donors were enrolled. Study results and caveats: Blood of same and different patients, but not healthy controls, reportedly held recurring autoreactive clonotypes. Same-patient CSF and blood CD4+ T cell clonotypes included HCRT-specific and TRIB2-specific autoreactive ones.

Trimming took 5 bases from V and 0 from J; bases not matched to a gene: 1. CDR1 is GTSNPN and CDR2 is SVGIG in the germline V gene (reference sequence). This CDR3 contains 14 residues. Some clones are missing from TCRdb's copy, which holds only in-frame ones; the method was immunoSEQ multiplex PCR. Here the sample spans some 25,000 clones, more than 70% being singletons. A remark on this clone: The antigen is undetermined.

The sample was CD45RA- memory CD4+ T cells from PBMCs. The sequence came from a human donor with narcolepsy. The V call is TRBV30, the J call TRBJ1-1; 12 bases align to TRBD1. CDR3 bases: TGTGCCTGGGGGACAGGGGGCTTGAACACTGAAGCTTTCTTT. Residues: CAWGTGGLNTEAFF.